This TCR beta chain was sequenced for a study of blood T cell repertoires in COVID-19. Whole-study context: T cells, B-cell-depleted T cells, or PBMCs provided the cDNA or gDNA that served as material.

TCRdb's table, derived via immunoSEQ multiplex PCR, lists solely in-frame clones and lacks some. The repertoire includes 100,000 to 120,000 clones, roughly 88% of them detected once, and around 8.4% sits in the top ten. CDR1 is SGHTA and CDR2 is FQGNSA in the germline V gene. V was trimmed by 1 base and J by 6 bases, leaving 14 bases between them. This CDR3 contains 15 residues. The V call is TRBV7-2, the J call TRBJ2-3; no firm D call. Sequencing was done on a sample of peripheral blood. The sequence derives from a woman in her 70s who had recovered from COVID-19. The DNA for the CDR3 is TGTGCCAGCAGCTTAGGGAGCTCCCGGCGGGATACGCAGTATTTT. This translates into CASSLGSSRRDTQYF. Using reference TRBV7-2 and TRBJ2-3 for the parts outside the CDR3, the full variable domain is GAGVSQSPSNKVTEKGKDVELRCDPISGHTALYWYRQSLGQGLEFLIYFQGNSAPDKSGLPSDRFSAERTGGSVSTLTIQRTQQEDSAVYLCASSLGSSRRDTQYFGPGTRLTVL.